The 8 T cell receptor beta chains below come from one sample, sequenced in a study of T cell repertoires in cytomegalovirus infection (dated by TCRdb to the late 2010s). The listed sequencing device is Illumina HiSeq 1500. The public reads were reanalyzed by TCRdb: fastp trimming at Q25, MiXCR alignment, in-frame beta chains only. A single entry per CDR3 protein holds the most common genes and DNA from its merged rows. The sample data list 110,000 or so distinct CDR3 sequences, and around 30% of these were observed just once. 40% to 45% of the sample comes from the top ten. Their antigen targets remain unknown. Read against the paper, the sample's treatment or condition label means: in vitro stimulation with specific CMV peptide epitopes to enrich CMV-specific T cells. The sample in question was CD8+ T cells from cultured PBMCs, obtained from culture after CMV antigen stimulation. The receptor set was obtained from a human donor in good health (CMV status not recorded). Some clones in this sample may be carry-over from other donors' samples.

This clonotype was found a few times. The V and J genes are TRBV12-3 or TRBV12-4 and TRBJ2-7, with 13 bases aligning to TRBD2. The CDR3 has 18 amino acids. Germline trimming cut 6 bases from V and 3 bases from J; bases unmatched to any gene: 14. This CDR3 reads CASSQTSGGPVMIYEQYF. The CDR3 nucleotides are TGTGCCAGCAGCCAGACTAGCGGGGGGCCAGTGATGATCTACGAGCAGTACTTC.

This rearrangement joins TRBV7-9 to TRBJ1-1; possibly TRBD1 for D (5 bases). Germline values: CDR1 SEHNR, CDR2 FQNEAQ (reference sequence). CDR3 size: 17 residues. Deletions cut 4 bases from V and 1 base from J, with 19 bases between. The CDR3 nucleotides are TGTGCCAGCAGCTCCGCCTTCGACGGGACGGCGAACACTGAAGCTTTCTTT. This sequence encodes CASSSAFDGTANTEAFF.

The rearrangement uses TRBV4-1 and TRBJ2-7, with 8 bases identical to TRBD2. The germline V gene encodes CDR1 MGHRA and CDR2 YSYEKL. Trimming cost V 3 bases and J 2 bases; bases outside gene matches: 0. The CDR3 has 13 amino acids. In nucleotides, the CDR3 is TGCGCCAGCAGCCAGGGACTAGCCTACGAGCAGTACTTC. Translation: CASSQGLAYEQYF.

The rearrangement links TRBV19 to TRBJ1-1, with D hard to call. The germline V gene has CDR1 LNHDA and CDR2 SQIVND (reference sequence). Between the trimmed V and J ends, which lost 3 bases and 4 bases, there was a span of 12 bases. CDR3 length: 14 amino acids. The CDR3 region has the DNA TGTGCCAGTAGTATCTCTCTGATCGGCACTGAAGCTTTCTTT. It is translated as CASSISLIGTEAFF.

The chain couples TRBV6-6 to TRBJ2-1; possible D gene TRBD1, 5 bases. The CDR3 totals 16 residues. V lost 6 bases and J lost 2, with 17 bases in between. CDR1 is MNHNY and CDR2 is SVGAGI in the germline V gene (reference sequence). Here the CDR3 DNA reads TGTGCCAGCAGCCACAGGTTAACGGGCGCCTACAATGAGCAGTTCTTC. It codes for CASSHRLTGAYNEQFF.

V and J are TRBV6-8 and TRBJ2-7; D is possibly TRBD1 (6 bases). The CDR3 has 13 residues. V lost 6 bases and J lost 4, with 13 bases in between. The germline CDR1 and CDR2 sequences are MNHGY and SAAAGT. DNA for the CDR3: TGTGCCAGCAGACCGGGACACCCTTACGAGCAGTACTTC. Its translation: CASRPGHPYEQYF.

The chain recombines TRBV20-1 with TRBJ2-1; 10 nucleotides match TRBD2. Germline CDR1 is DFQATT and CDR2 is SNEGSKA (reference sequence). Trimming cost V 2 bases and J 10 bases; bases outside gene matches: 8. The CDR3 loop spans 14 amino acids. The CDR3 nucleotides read TGCAGTGCTAGATCGCTAGCGGGGGACCGGGAGCAGTTCTTC. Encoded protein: CSARSLAGDREQFF.

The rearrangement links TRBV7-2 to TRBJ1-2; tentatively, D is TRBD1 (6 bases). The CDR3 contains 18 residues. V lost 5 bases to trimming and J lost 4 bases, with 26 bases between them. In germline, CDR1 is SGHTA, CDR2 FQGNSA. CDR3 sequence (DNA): TGTGCCAGCAGCCCGGGAGATTCCGGGACATGTCTCCTCTATGGCTACACCTTC. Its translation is CASSPGDSGTCLLYGYTF. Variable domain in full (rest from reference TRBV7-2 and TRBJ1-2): GAGVSQSPSNKVTEKGKDVELRCDPISGHTALYWYRQSLGQGLEFLIYFQGNSAPDKSGLPSDRFSAERTGGSVSTLTIQRTQQEDSAVYLCASSPGDSGTCLLYGYTFGSGTRLTVV.